The text below deals with one T cell receptor beta chain. Its antigen is unidentified. These data belong to a study of blood T cells in healthy people across ages. Study findings and constraints: Donors of long life had a larger count of naive CD4+ cells and greater diversity than aged donors.

Peripheral blood from each donor was collected in a volume of approximately 9.5 milliliters. Total RNA, at least 6 micrograms per sample, came from PBMCs. Per the germline V gene, CDR1 is SEHNR and CDR2 is FQNEAQ (reference sequence). The length of the CDR3 is 16 residues. Primed by a sample-barcoded 5' primer and a J-beta primer mix, a second PCR proceeded for roughly 7 to 11 cycles. Each CDR3 protein gets one entry after TCRdb re-called the 5' RACE reads with MiXCR. The sample has about 1.1 million distinct CDR3 sequences; 35% to 40% are singletons. The chain couples TRBV7-9 to TRBJ2-1; 8 bases agree with TRBD1. Matching the DNA end better, TRBJ2-7 makes the J call doubtful. Input material: blood. This receptor was obtained from a man between 18 and 35 years old in good health. In nucleotides, the CDR3 is TGTGCCAGCAGAGGGGACAGGCGACGCTCCTACAATGAGCAGTACTTC. This encodes CASRGDRRRSYNEQYF.